This note documents a single T cell receptor beta chain sequence. The method was immunoSEQ multiplex PCR; TCRdb's version includes in-frame clones alone and lacks a portion of them. The sample consists of more than 110,000 clones, under 95% of them appearing once. This sample was included in a study of T cell responses to AZD1222 COVID-19 vaccine. The V and J ends lost 5 bases and 3 bases, in that order; junction bases with no gene match: 0. CDR1 KGHDR and CDR2 SFDVKD come from the germline V gene. This CDR3 contains 14 residues. The input for sequencing was peripheral blood, taken on day 0 of AZD1222 vaccination. The origin of this receptor is an adult in good health. The chain has TRBV24-1 and TRBJ2-2; 9 bases are a match to TRBD1. This chain's CDR3 is CATSGTGDTGELFF. The CDR3 DNA follows: TGTGCCACCAGTGGGACAGGGGACACCGGGGAGCTGTTTTTT.